The clone carrying this T cell receptor beta chain was recorded only once. The data stem from a study of blood T cell repertoires in COVID-19. On the study more broadly: Both acute and convalescent COVID-19 samples were obtained from the United States, Italy and Spain.

Losses at the gene ends were 8 bases for V and 4 bases for J; bases not matched to a gene: 6. CDR3 size: 13 residues. Germline V CDR1 and CDR2: SNHLY, FYNNEI. Original processing notes: Reference gene primers were amplified, and this amplification served to estimate nucleated cell counts. TCRdb's copy holds only in-frame clones and misses some; the assay was immunoSEQ multiplex PCR. D and trimming come from the DNA, and the V and J calls and clone size come from that table. The sample lists some 200,000 clones; 84% were seen once. The TCR originated in a woman aged 55-70 years who had recovered from COVID-19. Sample: peripheral blood. The chain combines TRBV2 with TRBJ1-1, with 8 bases identical to TRBD1. CDR3 region: CASDGTGLTEAFF. The CDR3 coding sequence is TGTGCCAGCGATGGGACAGGCCTCACTGAAGCTTTCTTT.